Below are 7 T cell receptor beta chains sequenced from a single sample in a study of cytomegalovirus exposure and HLA in healthy donors. PCR employed 60 Vbeta and 13 Jbeta primers. The method was immunoSEQ multiplex PCR; TCRdb's version includes in-frame clones alone and lacks a portion of them. The repertoire holds about 98,000 clones, with around 72% as singletons. Material for sequencing was PBMCs. These receptors were collected from a male donor in good health and CMV-seronegative.

J is TRBJ1-2 and V is TRBV28, with D unclear. The V and J ends lost 8 bases and 2 bases respectively, with 9 bases between them. CDR1 and CDR2 from the germline V gene are MDHEN and SYDVKM. The CDR3 contains 12 residues. The CDR3 nucleotides are TGTGCCAGCGGAAACAGAAACTATGGCTACACCTTC. Translating it yields CASGNRNYGYTF.

This clone was seen just once. The gene calls are TRBV7-9 and TRBJ2-3; 11 bases are shared with TRBD2. This CDR3 spans 16 amino acids. Losses at the gene ends were 5 bases for V and 7 bases for J; bases not matched to a gene: 11. Germline loops: CDR1 SEHNR, CDR2 FQNEAQ (reference sequence). CDR3 DNA sequence: TGTGCCAGCAGCCGTTTGACTAGCGGGAACCCGTATACGCAGTATTTT. Translated: CASSRLTSGNPYTQYF.

The chain joins TRBV6-5 to TRBJ1-1; no clear D gene. CDR1 is MNHEY, CDR2 SVGAGI, per germline. This CDR3 is 13 amino acids long. Trimming shortened V by 2 bases and J by 6 bases, and 10 bases separated the two germline ends. DNA of the CDR3: TGTGCCAGCAGTTACAGAGGGAGACCTGAAGCTTTCTTT. It specifies CASSYRGRPEAFF.

V gene TRBV18 combines with J gene TRBJ2-2; weak D call: TRBD2 (6 bases). Germline V gene data show CDR1 as KGHSH and CDR2 as LQKENI. Trimming stripped 2 bases from V and 2 bases from J, with 12 bases between. The CDR3 loop spans 16 amino acids. CDR3 coding DNA: TGTGCCAGCTCACCAGAACTAGCCACCAACACCGGGGAGCTGTTTTTT. Translation: CASSPELATNTGELFF.

This clone was recorded a few times. This rearrangement joins TRBV6-5 to TRBJ2-1, with 7 nucleotides matching TRBD2. CDR1 is MNHEY, CDR2 SVGAGI, per germline. The junction had 5 bases not matched to a gene; V was cut back by 2 bases and J by 4 bases. The CDR3 totals 15 residues. The CDR3 region has the DNA TGTGCCAGCAGTTACGGGCTAGCGGATTACAATGAGCAGTTCTTC. Translated, it gives CASSYGLADYNEQFF.

The chain couples TRBV6-1 to TRBJ1-2; 9 positions match TRBD1. This CDR3 has 14 amino acids. Looked up from germline, CDR1 is MNHNS and CDR2 is SASEGT. After removal of 7 bases from V and 3 bases from J, the junction contained 6 bases not matched to a gene. The CDR3 spells CASTSDRGYYGYTF. The CDR3 nucleotides read TGTGCCAGCACCTCAGACAGGGGGTACTATGGCTACACCTTC.

The chain is built from TRBV28 and TRBJ2-6; a weak D match, TRBD1 (6 bases). The CDR3 is 16 amino acids. Trimming removed 5 bases from V and 0 bases from J, with 11 bases in between. Germline CDR1 reads MDHEN; CDR2 reads SYDVKM. The chain's CDR3 is CASSATGISGANVLTF. As DNA, the CDR3 is TGTGCCAGCAGTGCCACAGGGATCTCTGGGGCCAACGTCCTGACTTTC.